This is a list of T cell receptor beta chains from one sample in a study of T cells in Graves' hyperthyroidism and ophthalmopathy. From the multiplex PCR reads, TCRdb called clonotypes with MiXCR, one entry per CDR3 protein. The data show approximately 400,000 distinct CDR3 sequences, with more than 14% seen just once and about 18% held by the top ten. Sequencing was done on a sample of blood. These receptors were collected from a woman in her thirties with Graves' ophthalmopathy. The CDR3 runs from the conserved cysteine through the conserved F or W.

>TRBJ2-1|11|TRBV5-1
CASRLGNEQFF
>TRBJ2-5|15|TRBV7-3
CASSWGLAGGETQYF
>TRBJ2-3|14|TRBV7-2
CASSSPRGTDTQYF
>TRBJ1-6|15|TRBV6-1
CASSDLGVHNSPLHF
>TRBJ2-1|11|TRBV20-1
CSARVFNEQFF
>TRBJ1-1|16|TRBV6-1
CASSEPVGGGFAEAFF
>TRBJ2-7|16|TRBV5-8
CASSLGRGRETHEQYF
>TRBJ2-3|13|TRBV7-9
CASRKRGLDTQYF
>TRBJ2-5|15|TRBV19
CASSQSETHWETQYF
>TRBJ1-6|14|TRBV30
CAWSVSGKNSPLHF
>TRBJ2-7|14|TRBV9
CASSEGQYSYEQYF
>TRBJ1-1|15|TRBV20-1
CSARDGATGGTEAFF
>TRBJ1-5|12|TRBV29-1
CSVRTGYQPQHF
>TRBJ2-3|13|TRBV3-1
CASSQIVADTQYF
>TRBJ1-3|15|TRBV20-1
CSARAGPSSGNTIYF
>TRBJ1-2|15|TRBV6-1
CASSEQGGRGDGYTF
>TRBJ2-1|16|TRBV10-1
CASSEPGQGASSEQFF
>TRBJ1-1|17|TRBV2
CASSPDRVIQAPQKAFF
>TRBJ2-7|15|TRBV18
CASSPPSRGGREQYF